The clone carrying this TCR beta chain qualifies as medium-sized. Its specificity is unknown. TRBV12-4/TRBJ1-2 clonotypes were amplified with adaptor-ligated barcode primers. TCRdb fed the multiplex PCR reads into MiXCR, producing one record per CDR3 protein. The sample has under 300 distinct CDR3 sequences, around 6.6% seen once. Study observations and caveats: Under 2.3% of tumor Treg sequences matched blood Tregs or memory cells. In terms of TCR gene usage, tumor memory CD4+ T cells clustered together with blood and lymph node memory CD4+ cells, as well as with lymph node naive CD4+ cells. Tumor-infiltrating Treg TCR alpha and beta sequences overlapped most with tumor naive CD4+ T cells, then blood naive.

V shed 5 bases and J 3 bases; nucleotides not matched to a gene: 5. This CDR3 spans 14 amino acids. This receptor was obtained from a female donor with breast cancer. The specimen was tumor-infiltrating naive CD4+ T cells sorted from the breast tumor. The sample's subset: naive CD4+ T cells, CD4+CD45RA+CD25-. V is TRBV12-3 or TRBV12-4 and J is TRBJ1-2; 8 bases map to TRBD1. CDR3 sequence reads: CASSPGQADYGYTF. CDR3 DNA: TGTGCCAGCAGTCCGGGACAGGCCGACTATGGCTACACCTTC.